This entry lists 20 T cell receptor beta chains sequenced from one sample in a study of beta chain features in type 1 diabetes. All of the isolated RNA was reverse transcribed, so expressed TCRB transcripts were sequenced. Libraries were prepared by immunoSEQ multiplex PCR; TCRdb keeps only in-frame clonotypes and omits some of them. This table holds hundreds of thousands of clones, roughly 30% found once. Sequencing was carried out using naive CD4+ T cells from blood. These receptors originate from a man younger than 35 in good health.

This clone was counted between two and nine times. The J gene is TRBJ2-1, the V gene TRBV29-1; D is unclear. Looked up from germline, CDR1 is SQVTM and CDR2 is ANQGSEA. The CDR3 runs 14 residues. The V gene lost 5 bases and the J gene lost 0 bases, with 11 bases spanning the gap. In nucleotides, the CDR3 is TGCAGCGTTAAGGGTCCGAGCTCCTACAATGAGCAGTTCTTC. As protein: CSVKGPSSYNEQFF.

The chain links TRBV27 to TRBJ2-1; the match to TRBD2 covers 9 bases. There are 17 residues in the CDR3. CDR1 MNHEY and CDR2 SMNVEV come from the germline V gene (reference sequence). The J segment lost 7 bases and the V segment lost 4 bases, leaving 14 bases of the junction unmatched. In nucleotides, the CDR3 is TGTGCCAGCAGTTCTCGGACTGCAGGGACTAGCCTAAATGAGCAGTTCTTC. Residues: CASSSRTAGTSLNEQFF.

This clone has a handful of counts. The chain is built from TRBV28 and TRBJ2-1; D could derive from TRBD1 or TRBD2 (5 bases each). Trimming shortened V by 5 bases and J by 16 bases, and 15 bases separated the two germline ends. This CDR3 contains 11 residues. Per the germline V gene, CDR1 is MDHEN and CDR2 is SYDVKM. CDR3 protein: CASSRTGTQFF. The DNA for the CDR3 is TGTGCCAGCAGTCGTACCGGGACGCAATTCTTC.

This clone has just a few counts. The CDR3 protein is CASSVSGSVSSYNEQFF. The CDR3 region has the DNA TGTGCCAGCAGTGTTAGCGGGAGTGTTAGCTCCTACAATGAGCAGTTCTTC. The chain recombines TRBV25-1 with TRBJ2-1, with TRBD2 matching 9 bases. Trimming at V came to 4 bases and at J to 0 bases, leaving 7 bases not matched to a gene. The CDR3 spans 17 residues. Looked up from germline, CDR1 is MGHDK and CDR2 is SYGVNS.

This clone was observed a handful of times. The rearrangement joins TRBV25-1 to TRBJ2-1; tentatively, D is TRBD2 (6 bases). This CDR3 has 15 amino acids. Trimming stripped 6 bases from V and 4 bases from J, with 16 bases between. Germline V lookup: CDR1 MGHDK, CDR2 SYGVNS. In DNA form, the CDR3 reads TGTGCCAGCAGCGCCATAGCGGTTCGATACAATGAGCAGTTCTTC. The encoded protein is CASSAIAVRYNEQFF.

This clone appeared many times. This chain connects TRBV29-1 to TRBJ2-1, with 10 nucleotides matching TRBD2. The J segment lost 9 bases and the V segment lost 7 bases, leaving 9 bases of the junction unmatched. The CDR3 covers 13 residues. CDR1 and CDR2 (germline): SQVTM, ANQGSEA. CDR3 DNA sequence: TGCAGCGGGGCGCTAGCGGGAGTAGGTGAGCAGTTCTTC. It translates to CSGALAGVGEQFF.

As for this clone: An end of the junction differs from the germline gene, which may be a read error. The CDR3 is CSARDQTVPRF. CDR3 bases: TGCAGTGCTAGAGATCAGACCGTTCCAAGGTTC. V is TRBV20-1 and J is TRBJ2-7; no definite D call. Germline CDR1 and CDR2: DFQATT and SNEGSKA (reference sequence). The CDR3 totals 11 residues.

This clone was observed a handful of times. J is TRBJ2-7 and V is TRBV19; D unresolved. Trimming stripped 1 base from V and 3 bases from J, with 4 bases between. The CDR3 totals 12 residues. Germline V gene lookup returns CDR1 LNHDA and CDR2 SQIVND (reference sequence). DNA for the CDR3: TGTGCCAGTAGTATAGGGAACTACGAGCAGTACTTC. This sequence encodes CASSIGNYEQYF.

The chain carries TRBV4-1 and TRBJ2-2; D is unclear. Per the germline V gene, CDR1 is MGHRA and CDR2 is YSYEKL. There are 16 residues in the CDR3. Trimming removed 1 base at V and 0 bases at J, with 9 bases between. The CDR3 protein is CASSQVGVANTGELFF. CDR3 nucleotide sequence: TGCGCCAGCAGCCAAGTTGGGGTCGCGAACACCGGGGAGCTGTTTTTT.

The chain employs TRBV9 and TRBJ2-7, with 8 bases lining up with TRBD1. V dropped 0 bases and J dropped 12; count of bases not matched to a gene: 8. Germline V gene sequence: CDR1 SGDLS, CDR2 YYNGEE. This CDR3 region has 13 residues. The CDR3 region is CASSVDGQGPLYF. The DNA of the CDR3 is TGTGCCAGCAGCGTAGATGGACAGGGTCCCCTGTACTTC.

The chain links TRBV4-1 to TRBJ2-5; 11 bases agree with TRBD2. The CDR3 covers 16 residues. Germline trimming cut 1 base from V and 4 bases from J; bases unmatched to any gene: 5. Germline V gene lookup returns CDR1 MGHRA and CDR2 YSYEKL. CDR3 sequence reads: CASSQAIAGGGETQYF. CDR3 sequence (DNA): TGCGCCAGCAGCCAAGCGATAGCGGGAGGGGGAGAGACCCAGTACTTC.

The chain uses TRBV18 and TRBJ2-1; weak D call: TRBD1 (6 bases). The germline CDR1 and CDR2 sequences are KGHSH and LQKENI. CDR3 length: 16 residues. Trimming shortened V by 3 bases and J by 5 bases, and 17 bases separated the two germline ends. DNA for the CDR3: TGTGCCAGCTCACCGAACCTAGGACAGCGCAACAATGAGCAGTTCTTC. This codes for CASSPNLGQRNNEQFF. The full variable domain, with the rest looked up from reference TRBV18 and TRBJ2-1, is NAGVMQNPRHLVRRRGQEARLRCSPMKGHSHVYWYRQLPEEGLKFMVYLQKENIIDESGMPKERFSAEFPKEGPSILRIQQVVRGDSAAYFCASSPNLGQRNNEQFFGPGTRLTVL.

On this clone itself: Distinct nucleotide sequences in the sample also encode this CDR3. As DNA, the CDR3 is TGTGCCAGCAGTTTACAAGAGACCCAGTACTTC. This sequence encodes CASSLQETQYF. This sequence joins TRBV2 and TRBJ2-5; D not certain. Per germline, CDR1 SNHLY and CDR2 FYNNEI. V shed 5 bases and J shed 2 bases, with 3 bases lying between them. The CDR3 covers 11 residues.

This clone was recorded once. This chain connects TRBV25-1 to TRBJ2-1; D may be TRBD2 (5 bases). The V and J ends lost 6 bases and 6 bases respectively, with 9 bases between them. Germline assignment: CDR1 MGHDK and CDR2 SYGVNS. The CDR3 has 12 residues. CDR3: CASRGAGNEQFF. CDR3 DNA sequence: TGTGCCAGCAGGGGAGCCGGCAATGAGCAGTTCTTC.

V and J are TRBV11-2 and TRBJ2-3; D is ambiguous. The V end lost 3 bases, the J end lost 6 bases, and 4 bases lay between the germline ends. Germline CDR1 is SGHAT and CDR2 is FQNNGV. The CDR3 covers 11 residues. This chain's CDR3 is CASSFYDTQYF. The CDR3 DNA reads as TGTGCCAGCAGCTTCTATGATACGCAGTATTTT.

V and J are TRBV16 and TRBJ1-1; no reliable D call. The CDR3 sequence is 14 residues long. The germline V gene encodes CDR1 KGHSY and CDR2 FQNENV. Trimming removed 2 bases at V and 1 base at J, with 8 bases between. The CDR3 protein is CASSQPAGNTEAFF. The CDR3 bases are TGTGCCAGCAGCCAACCTGCGGGGAACACTGAAGCTTTCTTT. The complete variable domain, with remaining parts taken from reference TRBV16 and TRBJ1-1, reads GEEVAQTPKHLVRGEGQKAKLYCAPIKGHSYVFWYQQVLKNEFKFLISFQNENVFDETGMPKERFSAKCLPNSPCSLEIQATKLEDSAVYFCASSQPAGNTEAFFGQGTRLTVV.

Details on this clone: The sample has other DNA sequences that encode this CDR3 too. The V gene is TRBV30, the J gene TRBJ2-3; 9 bases are a match to TRBD1. Germline V gene sequence: CDR1 GTSNPN, CDR2 SVGIG (reference sequence). The CDR3 length is 14 residues. The trim removed 2 bases at V and 3 bases at J, leaving 3 bases unmatched. CDR3 loop: CAWSTTGGTDTQYF. DNA for the CDR3: TGTGCCTGGAGTACGACAGGGGGGACAGATACGCAGTATTTT.

The chain links TRBV7-8 to TRBJ2-3; D gene unclear. Germline V CDR1 and CDR2: SGHVS, FQNEAQ. The CDR3 is 14 amino acids. Trimming removed 3 bases at V and 6 bases at J, with 13 bases between. The CDR3 protein is CASSLSIHWDTQYF. The CDR3 region has the DNA TGTGCCAGCAGCTTGAGCATACACTGGGATACGCAGTATTTT.

This clone was found a few times. The chain recombines TRBV29-1 with TRBJ2-1; D ambiguous. From germline, CDR1 is SQVTM and CDR2 ANQGSEA. V shed 6 bases and J shed 0 bases, with 12 bases lying between them. CDR3 size: 14 residues. CDR3 nucleotide sequence: TGCAGCGTCTTTGACCCTAGCTCCTACAATGAGCAGTTCTTC. It yields the protein CSVFDPSSYNEQFF.

The rearrangement uses TRBV10-3 and TRBJ2-1, with D uncertain. V lost 0 bases and J 11 bases, leaving 14 bases between the germline ends. This CDR3 has 14 amino acids. Looked up from germline, CDR1 is ENHRY and CDR2 is SYGVKD. CDR3 bases: TGTGCCATCAGTGAGTCGATTCTCACTAAGAAGCAGTTCTTC. This encodes CAISESILTKKQFF.